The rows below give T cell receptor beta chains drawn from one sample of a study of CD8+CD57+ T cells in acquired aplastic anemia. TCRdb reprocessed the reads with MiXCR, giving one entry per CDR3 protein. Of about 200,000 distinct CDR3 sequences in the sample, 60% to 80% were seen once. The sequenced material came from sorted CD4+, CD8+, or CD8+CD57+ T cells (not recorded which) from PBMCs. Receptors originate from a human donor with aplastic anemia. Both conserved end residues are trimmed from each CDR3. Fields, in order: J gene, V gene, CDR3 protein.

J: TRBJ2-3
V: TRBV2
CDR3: ASRRDTTDTQY

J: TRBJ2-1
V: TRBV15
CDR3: ATSSLWAGGEWNEQL

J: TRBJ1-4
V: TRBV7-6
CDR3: ASSPGGQNEKLF

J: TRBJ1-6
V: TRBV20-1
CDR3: SARVTSSYNSPLH

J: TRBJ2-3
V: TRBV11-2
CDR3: ASSTSKDTQY

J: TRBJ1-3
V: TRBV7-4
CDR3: ASSFRGSSGNTIY

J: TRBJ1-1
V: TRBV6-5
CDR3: ASKAFLNTEAF

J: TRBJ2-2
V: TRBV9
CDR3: ASSVDSGGANTGELF

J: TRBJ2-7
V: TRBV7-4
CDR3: ASSLEGTVNSYEQY

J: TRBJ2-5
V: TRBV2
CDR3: ASSRGLGGTQY

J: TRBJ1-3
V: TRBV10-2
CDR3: ASSDGQGAGNTIY

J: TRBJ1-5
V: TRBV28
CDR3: ASSLRTGGGQPQH

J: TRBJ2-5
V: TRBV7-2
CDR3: ASSSSPGTGEETQY

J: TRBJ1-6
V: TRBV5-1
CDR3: ASSYQTGRDSPLH

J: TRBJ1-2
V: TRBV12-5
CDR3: ATWGQGNYGYT

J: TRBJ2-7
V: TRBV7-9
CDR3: ASSFRDWGRYEQY

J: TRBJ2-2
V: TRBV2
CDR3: ATSDPRQGNTGELF

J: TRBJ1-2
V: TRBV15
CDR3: ATSRDVQEGSNYGYT

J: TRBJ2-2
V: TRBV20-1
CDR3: SARDLRGGDTGELF

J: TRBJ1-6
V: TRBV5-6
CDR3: ASSLPNSPLH

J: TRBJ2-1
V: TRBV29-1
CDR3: SVGLGQKVYNEQF

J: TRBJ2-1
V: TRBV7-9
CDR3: ASSIPTGELEQF

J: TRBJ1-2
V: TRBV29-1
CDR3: SVEGQGKGYT

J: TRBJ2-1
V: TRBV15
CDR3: ATSRPFPGQGALIDEQF

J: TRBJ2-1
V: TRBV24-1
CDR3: ATSDARGTGHNEQF

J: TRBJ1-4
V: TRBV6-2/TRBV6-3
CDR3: ASSYLGTNEKLF

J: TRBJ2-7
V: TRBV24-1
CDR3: ATSGTGTYEQY

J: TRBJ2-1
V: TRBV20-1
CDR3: SAPQGTDYNEQF

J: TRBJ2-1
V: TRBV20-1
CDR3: SALPTGTSVYNEQF

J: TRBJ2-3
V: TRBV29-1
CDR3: SVPDYTDTQY

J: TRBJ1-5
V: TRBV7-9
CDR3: AAGGGAGNQPQH

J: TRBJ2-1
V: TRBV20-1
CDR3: SARGLAGNEQF

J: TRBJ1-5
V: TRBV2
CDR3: ASSLRDRDNQPQH

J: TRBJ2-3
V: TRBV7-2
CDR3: DSSLRTGGADTQY

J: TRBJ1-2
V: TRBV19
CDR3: ASSIDFGLLGYT

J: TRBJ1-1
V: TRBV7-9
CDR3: ASSLGRAGDTEAF

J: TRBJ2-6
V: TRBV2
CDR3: ASRATGGSLSGANVLT